This T cell receptor beta chain was captured by sequencing in a study of shared clonotypes between healthy human individuals. Per sorted-subset replicate PCR, input was 200 to 250 ng DNA, representing roughly 28,000 T cell genomes. TCRdb's copy holds only in-frame clones and misses some; the assay was immunoSEQ multiplex PCR. The table has more than 2 million clones, just over 90% seen once. Notes on this clone: The same CDR3 arises from other DNA sequences in this sample as well.

As defined, naive CD8 cells were CD45RO-negative and positively selected for CCR7, with terminally differentiated effector memory CD45RA+ cells excluded. Donors were Caucasian adults residing in Nashville, Tennessee, USA. The CDR3 is 14 residues long. Germline CDR1 and CDR2: SGHRS and YFSETQ. The J segment lost 6 bases and the V segment lost 3 bases, leaving 5 bases of the junction unmatched. This receptor was identified in a man aged 18 to 30 in good health. Some clones in this sample may be carry-over from other donors' samples. The sample consisted of naive CD8+ T cells from PBMCs. The chain couples TRBV5-1 to TRBJ2-3; the match to TRBD1 covers 9 bases. CDR3 sequence reads: CASSSGQGADTQYF. As DNA, the CDR3 is TGCGCCAGCAGCTCGGGACAGGGTGCGGATACGCAGTATTTT.